The 20 T cell receptor beta chains below come from one sample, sequenced in a study of blood T cell repertoires in COVID-19 (TCRdb year 2020). Receptor libraries were prepared by the immunoSEQ multiplex PCR assay. Not all clones reach the TCRdb copy of this immuneACCESS table, which keeps in-frame sequences only. Checked studies attribute under half of the gap to unresolved V genes and leave the rest unexplained. The table for this sample lists 330,000 or so clones; roughly 86% of them were counted only once. The ten top clones hold about 0.94% of the sample. Sequencing input: PBMCs or T cells enriched from blood (not recorded which). These receptors all stem from a woman aged 30 to 39 who had been exposed to COVID-19.

The chain carries TRBV29-1 and TRBJ1-5; TRBD1 might be the D (5 bases). This CDR3 comprises 13 residues. The germline gives CDR1 SQVTM, CDR2 ANQGSEA. Trimming took off 6 bases at V and 0 bases at J, with 9 bases between the two ends. CDR3 in DNA: TGCAGCGTGCGACAGAATAGCAATCAGCCCCAGCATTTT. Protein sequence: CSVRQNSNQPQHF.

The V call is TRBV6-5, the J call TRBJ2-5, with 13 bases identical to TRBD2. This CDR3 is built from 15 residues. Germline CDR1 and CDR2: MNHEY and SVGAGI. The V segment lost 5 bases and the J segment 5 bases; nucleotides outside the gene matches: 5. The CDR3 sequence is CASSRTSGRQETQYF. CDR3 bases: TGTGCCAGCAGTAGGACTAGCGGGAGACAGGAGACCCAGTACTTC.

The chain recombines TRBV28 with TRBJ2-1, with 7 bases aligning to TRBD1. This CDR3 is built from 11 residues. CDR1 is MDHEN and CDR2 is SYDVKM in the germline V gene. V lost 2 bases, J lost 14 bases, and 3 bases stayed unmatched. CDR3 in amino acids: CASSLEGGEFF. DNA for the CDR3: TGTGCCAGCAGTTTAGAAGGGGGCGAGTTCTTC.

The gene calls are TRBV7-9 and TRBJ1-1; D is unclear. The germline gives CDR1 SEHNR, CDR2 FQNEAQ (reference sequence). This CDR3 is 13 amino acids long. Trimming cost V 5 bases and J 0 bases, with 7 bases left between them. The CDR3 DNA sequence: TGTGCCAGCAGCCTTGACATGAACACTGAAGCTTTCTTT. This sequence encodes CASSLDMNTEAFF.

This chain uses TRBV12-5 with TRBJ2-2, with a tentative D call TRBD1 (5 bases). V was shortened by 5 bases and J by 3 bases, with 10 bases between the two germline ends. This CDR3 contains 14 residues. From germline, CDR1 is LGHNT and CDR2 FRNRAP. The DNA of the CDR3 is TGTGCTAGTGGTCAGGGCAAACACACCGGGGAGCTGTTTTTT. It yields the protein CASGQGKHTGELFF.

V is TRBV11-2 and J is TRBJ2-7, with TRBD2 matching 10 bases. V trimming: 5 bases; J trimming: 6 bases; junction bases outside the gene matches: 7. CDR1 is SGHAT, CDR2 FQNNGV, per germline. The CDR3 extends over 14 amino acids. The CDR3 spells CASSRGLAVGEQYF. Written as DNA, the CDR3 is TGTGCCAGCAGCCGCGGACTAGCGGTGGGCGAGCAGTACTTC.

V gene TRBV2 combines with J gene TRBJ1-1, with a weak D call TRBD1 (6 bases). The CDR3 has 15 residues. V shed 2 bases and J shed 1 base, with 11 bases lying between them. Germline loops: CDR1 SNHLY, CDR2 FYNNEI. DNA for the CDR3: TGTGCCAGCAGTGAATTCCGGACAGCGAACACTGAAGCTTTCTTT. It specifies CASSEFRTANTEAFF.

The chain carries TRBV25-1 and TRBJ1-5; D is ambiguous. The CDR3 contains 12 residues. Germline CDR1 and CDR2: MGHDK and SYGVNS. Between the trimmed V and J ends, which lost 8 bases and 6 bases, there was a span of 11 bases. In DNA form, the CDR3 reads TGTGCCAGCGCAATGAGCGGTCAGCCCCAGCATTTT. Its translation: CASAMSGQPQHF.

This rearrangement joins TRBV18 to TRBJ2-3; the D gene is possibly TRBD2 (6 bases). The CDR3 runs 17 residues. V dropped 3 bases and J dropped 1 base, with 17 bases sitting between them. From germline, CDR1 is KGHSH and CDR2 LQKENI. The chain's CDR3 is CASSPQPGGEGTDTQYF. CDR3 in DNA: TGTGCCAGCTCACCGCAACCAGGCGGGGAGGGCACAGATACGCAGTATTTT.

The J gene is TRBJ2-2, the V gene TRBV5-5; 7 nucleotides line up with TRBD2. There are 16 residues in the CDR3. J lost 3 bases, V lost 0 bases, and 5 bases had no gene match. The germline CDR1 and CDR2 sequences are SGHKS and YYEKEE (reference sequence). The CDR3 sequence: CASSLGGRAYTGELFF. The CDR3 DNA sequence: TGTGCCAGCAGCTTGGGAGGGAGGGCTTACACCGGGGAGCTGTTTTTT.

The V call is TRBV27, the J call TRBJ2-1, with a weak D call TRBD1 (6 bases). Germline V gives CDR1 MNHEY, CDR2 SMNVEV (reference sequence). This CDR3 is built from 13 residues. Trimming took off 3 bases at V and 5 bases at J, with 8 bases between the two ends. The CDR3 nucleotides are TGTGCCAGCAGTTTTACAGGGAACAATGAGCAGTTCTTC. Its translation: CASSFTGNNEQFF.

The chain recombines TRBV28 with TRBJ1-2; weak D call: TRBD1 (5 bases). V dropped 3 bases and J dropped 7 bases, with 9 bases sitting between them. CDR1 MDHEN and CDR2 SYDVKM come from the germline V gene. CDR3 length equals 12 residues. The CDR3 nucleotides read TGTGCCAGCAGTTTGGGGCCGCGTGGCTACACCTTC. Its protein product is CASSLGPRGYTF.

This sequence joins TRBV6-5 and TRBJ2-3; 7 positions agree with TRBD2. Germline CDR1 and CDR2: MNHEY and SVGAGI. The CDR3 length is 16 residues. V was pared by 3 bases and J by 1 base, with 7 bases of the junction left unmatched. The DNA of the CDR3 is TGTGCCAGCAGTTATACGACTAGCAGGGGCACAGATACGCAGTATTTT. Protein sequence: CASSYTTSRGTDTQYF.

This clone was observed a single time. The chain couples TRBV29-1 to TRBJ2-3, with 7 bases identical to TRBD1. The CDR3 contains 14 residues. CDR1 is SQVTM, CDR2 ANQGSEA, per germline. V lost 5 bases and J lost 1; bases outside the gene matches: 6. The DNA of the CDR3 is TGCAGCGTTAATCGACAGGGCGGCACAGATACGCAGTATTTT. It translates to CSVNRQGGTDTQYF.

Concerning this clone itself: A read error may account for a junction end that differs from germline. The gene calls are TRBV19 and TRBJ2-7; 8 nucleotides align to TRBD1. Germline V gene data show CDR1 as LNHDA and CDR2 as SQIVND (reference sequence). This CDR3 has 14 residues. Here the CDR3 reads CASSPGQAPYEQHF. The CDR3 nucleotides read TGTGCCAGTAGTCCGGGACAGGCGCCCTACGAGCAGCACTTC.

The rearrangement uses TRBV10-2 and TRBJ1-1, with unresolved D. Trimming pared 2 bases from V and 2 bases from J, leaving 9 bases between. This CDR3 contains 14 residues. The germline CDR1 and CDR2 sequences are WSHSY and SAAADI. The CDR3: CASSEQAANTEAFF. Written as DNA, the CDR3 is TGCGCCAGCAGTGAGCAGGCAGCCAACACTGAAGCTTTCTTT.

This clone appeared once. The rearrangement uses TRBV5-5 and TRBJ1-2; the match to TRBD1 covers 10 bases. In germline, CDR1 is SGHKS, CDR2 YYEKEE (reference sequence). The V segment lost 1 base and the J segment 7 bases; nucleotides outside the gene matches: 4. This CDR3 comprises 14 residues. The CDR3 DNA reads as TGTGCCAGCAGCTTGACGACAGGGGGCTCTGGCTACACCTTC. As protein: CASSLTTGGSGYTF.

The rearrangement joins TRBV18 to TRBJ1-5; 10 nucleotides align to TRBD1. J lost 6 bases, V lost 2 bases, and 16 bases had no gene match. Germline CDR1 is KGHSH and CDR2 is LQKENI. The CDR3 has 19 amino acids. CDR3 sequence (DNA): TGTGCCAGCTCACCAACATGGCGTCAGGGACAGGGGTATAGTCAGCCCCAGCATTTT. It specifies CASSPTWRQGQGYSQPQHF.

The rearrangement joins TRBV19 to TRBJ2-1; a weak D match, TRBD2 (6 bases). Germline assignment: CDR1 LNHDA and CDR2 SQIVND (reference sequence). Trimming left V 7 bases short and J 4 bases short, with 8 bases between. The CDR3 totals 12 residues. The CDR3 nucleotides read TGTGCCAGTATGGGGGGATACAATGAGCAGTTCTTC. Its protein is CASMGGYNEQFF.

This chain uses TRBV3-1 (or the pseudogene TRBV3-2) with TRBJ1-1; 11 nucleotides agree with TRBD1. The ends lost 0 bases at V and 4 bases at J; junction bases unmatched: 13. The CDR3 covers 19 residues. Germline V gives CDR1 LGHDT, CDR2 YNNKEL (reference sequence). The CDR3 sequence is CASSQELSTFGTGGTEAFF. CDR3 nucleotides: TGTGCCAGCAGCCAAGAATTATCGACCTTCGGGACAGGGGGCACTGAAGCTTTCTTT.